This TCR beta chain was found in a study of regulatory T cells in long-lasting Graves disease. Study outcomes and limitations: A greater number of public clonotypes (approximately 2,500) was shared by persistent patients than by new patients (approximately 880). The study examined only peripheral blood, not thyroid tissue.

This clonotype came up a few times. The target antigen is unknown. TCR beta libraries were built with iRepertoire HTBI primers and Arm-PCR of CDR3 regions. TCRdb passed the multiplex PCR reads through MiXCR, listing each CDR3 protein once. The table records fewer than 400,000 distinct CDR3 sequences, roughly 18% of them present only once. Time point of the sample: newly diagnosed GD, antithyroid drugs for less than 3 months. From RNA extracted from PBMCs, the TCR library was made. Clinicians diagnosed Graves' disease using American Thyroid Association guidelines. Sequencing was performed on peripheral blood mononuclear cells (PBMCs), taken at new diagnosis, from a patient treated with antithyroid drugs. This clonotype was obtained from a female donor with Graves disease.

CDR3 region: CSVAGTGGYNEQFF. The DNA for the CDR3 is TGCAGCGTCGCCGGGACAGGGGGCTACAATGAGCAGTTCTTC. The V call is TRBV29-1, the J call TRBJ2-1; TRBD1 aligns across 11 bases. The length of the CDR3 is 14 residues. From germline, CDR1 is SQVTM and CDR2 ANQGSEA. With 6 bases clipped from V and 3 bases from J, the junction kept 4 bases outside the gene matches.